Described below is a single T cell receptor (beta chain) sequence and its context. This clone was observed a handful of times. Its antigen is unknown. The sample holds no much larger clone one base away, and base qualities are not on file. Per the germline V gene (reference sequence), SGHKS is the CDR1 and YYEKEE is the CDR2. V loses 2 bases of germline sequence and J loses 1 base, and the interval between the two ends is 7 bases. Including the terminal cysteine and phenylalanine, the CDR3 comprises 14 residues. Solely the CDR3 DNA is kept, with 42 bases framed from the first base. In Seattle, one collaborating source enrolled patients while the infection was active and tracked those patients longitudinally over the course of disease. The collaborating institutions used their own protocols to collect whole blood in K2EDTA tubes. For TCRbeta analysis, collaborators shipped samples in one of three forms: frozen whole blood, isolated PBMCs, or DNA extracted from either of those sample types.

The entry originates in a study of blood T cell repertoires in COVID-19 (dated by TCRdb to 2018 to 2020). In terms of the full investigation: Collaborator samples came from the United States, Italy and Spain and covered acute and convalescent phases of COVID-19. The prospective study material was composed of cDNA or gDNA derived from T cells, B-cell-depleted T cells, or PBMCs. Subjects who had been exposed to COVID-19, were actively infected with it, or had recovered from it provided the deeply sampled blood TCRbeta repertoires that made up the dataset. The repertoires were released in a freely available public database intended as a resource for research on the immune response to SARS-CoV-2. Samples came from the ongoing ImmuneRACE study (first 160 participants) plus 1,254 subjects from 6 global collaborators. Sample metadata almost always included a de-identified subject ID, COVID-19 status, age in years and sex. Where HLA class I and class II types were available, the types were taken from metadata supplied by the sample provider, not from assay-based typing.

Study-wide conclusions, independent of this receptor: Clinical and demographic metadata were provided uncurated, with the amount varying by source and participant.

The immunoSEQ Assay, a bias-controlled multiplex PCR, was used to amplify TCRbeta CDR3 regions from genomic DNA. The original pipeline was this. Within the assay, amplification of reference gene primers was used to estimate how many nucleated cells each sample contained. Sequence reads were collapsed and filtered to measure the absolute abundance of every unique TCRbeta CDR3 rearrangement. For each sample, productive Simpson clonality was calculated by taking the square root of Simpson's diversity index across productive rearrangements. In TCRdb, the immuneACCESS table is reduced to in-frame sequences with V and J assigned. These tables do not hold every clone; where another copy was compared, an unresolved V gene accounts for under half, and the others remain unexplained. V, J and clone size are taken as reported in that table, and D and trimming were inferred from the DNA itself. A total of about 45,000 clones appear in this sample, over 85% of them only once. Of the sample, 0.37% falls within the top ten clones.

This TCR was sampled from a man aged 50 to 59 with COVID-19, enrolled during active disease. Input material: peripheral blood. The chain joins TRBV5-5 to TRBJ1-5; a confident D gene designation cannot be given. The CDR3 region reads CASSFLLSNQPQHF. The DNA reads TGTGCCAGCAGCTTTCTCCTGAGCAATCAGCCCCAGCATTTT.